This T cell receptor beta chain stems from a study of blood T cell repertoires in COVID-19. Overall study: The origin of the acute and convalescent COVID-19 samples was the United States, Italy and Spain. PBMCs, B-cell-depleted T cells, or T cells were the source of the cDNA or gDNA that made up the material.

Germline V CDR1 and CDR2: SGHRS, YFSETQ. V lost 3 bases and J lost 7, with 16 bases in between. CDR3 length: 14 amino acids. Study processing details: Amplification from reference gene primers served as the basis for estimated nucleated cell counts. Clones were sequenced by immunoSEQ multiplex PCR, and TCRdb holds only the in-frame ones, with some missing. V and J calls and clone size are given by that table; D and trimming were obtained from the DNA. Of 300,000 to 450,000 clones detected, 85% to 90% appear once; the ten largest clones hold roughly 1.2%. The source of this sequence is a woman aged 18-29 years who had recovered from COVID-19. The chain couples TRBV5-1 to TRBJ1-1; tentatively, D is TRBD1 (5 bases). The sequenced sample consisted of PBMCs or T cells enriched from blood (not recorded which). CDR3 bases: TGCGCCAGCAGCTACAACACCGGCGGGGGTGAAGCTTTCTTT. Protein product: CASSYNTGGGEAFF.